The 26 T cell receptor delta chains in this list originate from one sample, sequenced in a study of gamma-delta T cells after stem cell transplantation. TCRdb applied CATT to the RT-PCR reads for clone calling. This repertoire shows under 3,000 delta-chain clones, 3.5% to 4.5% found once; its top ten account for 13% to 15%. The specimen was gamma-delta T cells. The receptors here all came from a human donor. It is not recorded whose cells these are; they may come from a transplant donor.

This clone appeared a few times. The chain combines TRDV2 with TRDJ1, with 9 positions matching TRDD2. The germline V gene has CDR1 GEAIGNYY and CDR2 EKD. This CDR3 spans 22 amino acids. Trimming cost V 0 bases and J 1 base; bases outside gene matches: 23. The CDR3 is CACDTVVGLPTPMGDVTDKLIF. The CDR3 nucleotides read TGTGCCTGTGACACCGTAGTTGGCCTTCCTACCCCAATGGGGGACGTCACCGATAAACTCATCTTT.

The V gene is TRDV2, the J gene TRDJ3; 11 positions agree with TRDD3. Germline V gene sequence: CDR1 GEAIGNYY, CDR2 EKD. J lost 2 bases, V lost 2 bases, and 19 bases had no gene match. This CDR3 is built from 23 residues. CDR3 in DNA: TGTGCCTGTGACAACGGGTTTACTGGGGGATATGACCCCCAGACCTGGGACACCCGACAGATGTTTTTC. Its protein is CACDNGFTGGYDPQTWDTRQMFF.

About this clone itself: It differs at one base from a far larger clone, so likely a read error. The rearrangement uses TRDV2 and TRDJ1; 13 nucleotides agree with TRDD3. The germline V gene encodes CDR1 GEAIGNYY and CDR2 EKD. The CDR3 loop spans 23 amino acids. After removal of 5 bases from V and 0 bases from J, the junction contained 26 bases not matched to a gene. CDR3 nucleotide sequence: TGTGCCTGTGGCTCGGTACTGGGGGATACGCGGGGAGGTGAGGGACCGTACACCGATAAACTCATCTTT. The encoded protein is CACGSVLGDTRGGEGPYTDKLIF.

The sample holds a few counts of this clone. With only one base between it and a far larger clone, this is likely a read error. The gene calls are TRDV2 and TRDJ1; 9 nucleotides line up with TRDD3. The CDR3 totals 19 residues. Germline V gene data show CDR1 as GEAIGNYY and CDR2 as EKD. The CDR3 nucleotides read TGTGCCTGTGACACCATGAGTACTGGGGGACATAAGTACACCGATAAACCCATCTTT. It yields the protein CACDTMSTGGHKYTDKPIF.

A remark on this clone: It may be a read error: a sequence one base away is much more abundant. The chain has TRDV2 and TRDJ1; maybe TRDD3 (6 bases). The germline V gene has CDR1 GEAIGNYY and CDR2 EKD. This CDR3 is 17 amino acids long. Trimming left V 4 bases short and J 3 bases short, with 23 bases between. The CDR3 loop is CACESPGDPPKSDKLIF. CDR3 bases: TGTGCCTGTGAGTCCCCTGGGGATCCTCCAAAGTCCGATAAACTCATCTTT.

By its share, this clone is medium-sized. The DNA for the CDR3 is TGTGCCTGTGACACTCTGGGGGATCACACCGATAAACTCATCTTT. It encodes CACDTLGDHTDKLIF. This chain links TRDV2 with TRDJ1; 9 nucleotides align to TRDD3. In germline, CDR1 is GEAIGNYY, CDR2 EKD. The V and J ends lost 1 base and 0 bases, in that order; junction bases with no gene match: 2. The CDR3 length is 15 residues.

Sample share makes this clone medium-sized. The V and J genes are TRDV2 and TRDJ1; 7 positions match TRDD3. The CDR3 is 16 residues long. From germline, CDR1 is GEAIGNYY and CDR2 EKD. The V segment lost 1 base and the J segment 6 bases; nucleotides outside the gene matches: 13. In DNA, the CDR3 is TGTGCCTGTGACACACTTGGGGGAACCTCGTGGAATAAACTCATCTTT. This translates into CACDTLGGTSWNKLIF.

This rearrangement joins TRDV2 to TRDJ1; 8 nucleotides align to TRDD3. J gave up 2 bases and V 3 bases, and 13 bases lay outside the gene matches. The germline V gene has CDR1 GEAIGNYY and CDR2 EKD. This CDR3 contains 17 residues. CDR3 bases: TGTGCCTGTGACCGACTGGGGGGGCAATCGGAGACCGATAAACTCATCTTT. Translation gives CACDRLGGQSETDKLIF.

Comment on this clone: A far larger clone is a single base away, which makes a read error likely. CDR3 sequence (DNA): TGTGCCTGTGACACCTCGAGTACTGGGGGATACAACGATAAACTCATCTTT. This translates into CACDTSSTGGYNDKLIF. The chain links TRDV2 to TRDJ1, with 12 bases identical to TRDD3. Trimming took 0 bases from V and 4 from J; bases not matched to a gene: 8. The germline V gene encodes CDR1 GEAIGNYY and CDR2 EKD. This CDR3 has 17 amino acids.

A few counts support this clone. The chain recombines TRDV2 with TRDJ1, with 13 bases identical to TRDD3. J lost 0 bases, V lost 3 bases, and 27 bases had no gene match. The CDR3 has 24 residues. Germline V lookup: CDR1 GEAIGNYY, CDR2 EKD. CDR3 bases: TGTGCCTGTGACTCCCTCGTTCCTACTCGACAACAACTGGGGGATACGCAGTACACCGATAAACTCATCTTT. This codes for CACDSLVPTRQQLGDTQYTDKLIF.

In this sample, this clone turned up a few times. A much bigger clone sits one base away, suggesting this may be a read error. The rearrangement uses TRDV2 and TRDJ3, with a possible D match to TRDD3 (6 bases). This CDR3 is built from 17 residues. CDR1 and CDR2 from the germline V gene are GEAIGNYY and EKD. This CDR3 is CACDSTGNTWNTRQMFF. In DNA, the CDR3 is TGTGCCTGTGACTCGACTGGGAATACCTGGAACACCCGACAGATGTTTTTC.

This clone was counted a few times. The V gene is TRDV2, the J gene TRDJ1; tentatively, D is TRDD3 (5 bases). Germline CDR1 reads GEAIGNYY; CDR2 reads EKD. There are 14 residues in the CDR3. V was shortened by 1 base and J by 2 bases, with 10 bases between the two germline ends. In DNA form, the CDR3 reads TGTGCCTGTGACACGGTGAGGGGGACCGATAAACTCATCTTT. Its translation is CACDTVRGTDKLIF.

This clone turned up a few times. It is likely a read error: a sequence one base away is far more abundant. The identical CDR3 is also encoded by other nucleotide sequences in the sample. This CDR3 is CACDTLTLQNTDKLIF. CDR3 sequence (DNA): TGTGCCTGCGACACCCTTACCCTTCAAAACACCGATAAACTCATCTTT. The chain combines TRDV2 with TRDJ1, with TRDD2 as a possible D gene (5 bases). The CDR3 is 16 amino acids. The germline V gene has CDR1 GEAIGNYY and CDR2 EKD.

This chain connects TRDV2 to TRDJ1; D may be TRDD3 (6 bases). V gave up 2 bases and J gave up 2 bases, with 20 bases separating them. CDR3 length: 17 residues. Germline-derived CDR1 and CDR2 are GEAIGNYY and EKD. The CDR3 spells CACDSLGLGDLTDKLIF. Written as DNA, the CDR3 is TGTGCCTGTGACAGTCTGGGGCTAGGAGACCTTACCGATAAACTCATCTTT.

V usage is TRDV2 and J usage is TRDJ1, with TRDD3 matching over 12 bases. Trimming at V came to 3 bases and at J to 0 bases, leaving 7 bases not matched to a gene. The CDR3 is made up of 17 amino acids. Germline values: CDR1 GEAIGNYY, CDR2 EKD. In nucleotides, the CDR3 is TGTGCCTGTGACGAGCTGGGGGATACGGAGTACACCGATAAACTCATCTTT. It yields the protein CACDELGDTEYTDKLIF.

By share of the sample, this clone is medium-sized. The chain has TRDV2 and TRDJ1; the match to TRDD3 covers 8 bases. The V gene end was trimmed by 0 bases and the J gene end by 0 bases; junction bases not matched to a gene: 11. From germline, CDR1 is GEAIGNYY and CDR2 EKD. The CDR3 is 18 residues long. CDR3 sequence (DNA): TGTGCCTGTGACACCCTACCTACTGGGGGGGGATACACCGATAAACTCATCTTT. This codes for CACDTLPTGGGYTDKLIF.

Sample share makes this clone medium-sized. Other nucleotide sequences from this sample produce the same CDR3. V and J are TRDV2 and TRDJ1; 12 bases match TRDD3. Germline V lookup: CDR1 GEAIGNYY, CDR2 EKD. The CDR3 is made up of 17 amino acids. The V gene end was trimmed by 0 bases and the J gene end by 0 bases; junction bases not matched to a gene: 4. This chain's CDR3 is CACDTLGDTEYTDKLIF. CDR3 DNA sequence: TGTGCCTGTGACACCCTGGGGGATACGGAGTACACCGATAAACTCATCTTT.

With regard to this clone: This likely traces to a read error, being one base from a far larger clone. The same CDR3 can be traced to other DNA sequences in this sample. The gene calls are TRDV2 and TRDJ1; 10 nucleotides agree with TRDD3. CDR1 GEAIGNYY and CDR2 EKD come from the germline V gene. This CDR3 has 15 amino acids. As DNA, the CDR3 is TGTGCCCGTGACACCGTTGGGGGATACTCGGATAAACTCATCTTT. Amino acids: CARDTVGGYSDKLIF.

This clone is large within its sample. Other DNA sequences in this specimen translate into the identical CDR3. The CDR3 DNA sequence: TGTGCCTGTGACCGATTACTGGGGGATACCGGGACAGCACAACTCTTCTTT. The encoded protein is CACDRLLGDTGTAQLFF. The rearrangement links TRDV2 to TRDJ2, with 12 bases that match TRDD3. The CDR3 is made up of 17 amino acids. V shed 3 bases and J 4 bases; nucleotides not matched to a gene: 8. In germline, CDR1 is GEAIGNYY, CDR2 EKD.

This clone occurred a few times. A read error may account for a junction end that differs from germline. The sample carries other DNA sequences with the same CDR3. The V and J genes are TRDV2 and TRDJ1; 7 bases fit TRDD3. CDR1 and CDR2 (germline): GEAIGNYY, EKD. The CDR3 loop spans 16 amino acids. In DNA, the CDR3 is TGCGCCTGTGACACCGTTTCGTCTGGGGGCCCAGGGCAACTCATCTTT. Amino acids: CACDTVSSGGPGQLIF.

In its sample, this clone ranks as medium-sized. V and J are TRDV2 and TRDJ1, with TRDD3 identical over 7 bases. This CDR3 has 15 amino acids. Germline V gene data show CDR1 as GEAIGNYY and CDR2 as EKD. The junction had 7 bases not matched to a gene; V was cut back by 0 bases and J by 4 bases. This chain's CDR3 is CACDTVGDKGDKLIF. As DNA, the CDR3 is TGTGCCTGTGACACCGTTGGGGATAAGGGCGATAAACTCATCTTT.

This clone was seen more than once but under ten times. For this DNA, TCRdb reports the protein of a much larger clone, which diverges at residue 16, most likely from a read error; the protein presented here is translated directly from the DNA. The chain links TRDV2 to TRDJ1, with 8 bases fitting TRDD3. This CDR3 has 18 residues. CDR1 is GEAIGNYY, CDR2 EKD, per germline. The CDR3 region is CACDTVRGLGIHGDKPIF. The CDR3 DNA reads TGTGCCTGTGACACCGTACGGGGACTGGGGATACATGGCGATAAACCCATCTTT.

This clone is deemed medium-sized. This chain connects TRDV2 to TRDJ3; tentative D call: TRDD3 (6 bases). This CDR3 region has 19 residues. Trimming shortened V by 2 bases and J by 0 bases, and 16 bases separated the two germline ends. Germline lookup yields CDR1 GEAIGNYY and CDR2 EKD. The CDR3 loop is CACDKTTGYDSWDTRQMFF. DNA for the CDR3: TGTGCCTGTGACAAAACTACTGGGTATGACTCCTGGGACACCCGACAGATGTTTTTC.

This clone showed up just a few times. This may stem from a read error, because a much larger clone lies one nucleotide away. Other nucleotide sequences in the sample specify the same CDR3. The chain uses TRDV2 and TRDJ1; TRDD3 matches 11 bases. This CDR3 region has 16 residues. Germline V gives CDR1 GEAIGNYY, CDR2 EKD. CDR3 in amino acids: CACDFVGDTGTDKLIF. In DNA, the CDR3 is TGCGCCTGTGACTTCGTGGGGGATACGGGGACCGATAAACTCATCTTT.

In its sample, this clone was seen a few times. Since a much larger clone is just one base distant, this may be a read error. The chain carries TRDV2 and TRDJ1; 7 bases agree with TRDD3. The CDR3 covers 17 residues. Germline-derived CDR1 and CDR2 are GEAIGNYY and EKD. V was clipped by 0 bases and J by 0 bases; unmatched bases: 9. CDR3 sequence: CACDTVWGDEYTDKLIF. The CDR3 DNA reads TGTGCCTGTGACACCGTCTGGGGGGACGAGTACACCGATAAACTCATCTTT.

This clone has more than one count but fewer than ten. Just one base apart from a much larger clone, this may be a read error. CDR3 protein: CACDTVGGGYDLPCTDKLIF. CDR3 nucleotide sequence: TGTGCCTGTGACACCGTGGGAGGGGGATACGACCTCCCGTGCACCGATAAACTCATCTTT. This sequence joins TRDV2 and TRDJ1, with 10 bases identical to TRDD3. The CDR3 runs 20 residues. V shed 0 bases, J shed 1 base, and the junction held 16 bases outside the gene matches. CDR1 and CDR2 (germline): GEAIGNYY, EKD.